Detailed here is one T cell receptor (beta chain). Produced via immunoSEQ multiplex PCR; TCRdb's table is partial and in-frame only. Counted here are approximately 160,000 clones, 91% occurring once; the ten biggest clones make up 3% to 3.5%. The data originate from a study of cytomegalovirus exposure and HLA in healthy donors. CDR1 and CDR2 (germline): SGHTA, FQGNSA. The V gene end was trimmed by 4 bases and the J gene end by 4 bases; junction bases not matched to a gene: 8. The CDR3 totals 15 residues. Donors came from a validation cohort of over 100 subjects, distinct from the first 666-subject cohort.

The clonotype originates from a woman younger than 30 in good health and CMV-seropositive. Sequenced: PBMCs. The chain uses TRBV7-2 and TRBJ2-7; 9 bases are shared with TRBD1. The CDR3 loop is CASSSAGTGIYEQYF. In DNA form, the CDR3 reads TGTGCCAGCAGCTCCGCCGGGACAGGGATTTACGAGCAGTACTTC. The full variable domain, with the rest looked up from reference TRBV7-2 and TRBJ2-7, is GAGVSQSPSNKVTEKGKDVELRCDPISGHTALYWYRQSLGQGLEFLIYFQGNSAPDKSGLPSDRFSAERTGGSVSTLTIQRTQQEDSAVYLCASSSAGTGIYEQYFGPGTRLTVT.